This T cell receptor beta chain comes out of a study of blood T cell repertoires in COVID-19. TCRdb keeps only in-frame clones here, not all; method: immunoSEQ multiplex PCR. The sample shows some 300,000 clones, approximately 90% of them seen only once. The sequence came from a man aged 18 to 29 with active or convalescent COVID-19. The specimen sequenced was peripheral blood.

CDR3 region: CATHSGTMDNEQFF. The CDR3 bases are TGTGCCACTCATAGCGGGACTATGGACAATGAGCAGTTCTTC. The rearrangement links TRBV19 to TRBJ2-1; 8 nucleotides agree with TRBD2. J gave up 5 bases and V 10 bases, and 10 bases lay outside the gene matches. In germline, CDR1 is LNHDA, CDR2 SQIVND (reference sequence). This CDR3 is built from 14 residues.